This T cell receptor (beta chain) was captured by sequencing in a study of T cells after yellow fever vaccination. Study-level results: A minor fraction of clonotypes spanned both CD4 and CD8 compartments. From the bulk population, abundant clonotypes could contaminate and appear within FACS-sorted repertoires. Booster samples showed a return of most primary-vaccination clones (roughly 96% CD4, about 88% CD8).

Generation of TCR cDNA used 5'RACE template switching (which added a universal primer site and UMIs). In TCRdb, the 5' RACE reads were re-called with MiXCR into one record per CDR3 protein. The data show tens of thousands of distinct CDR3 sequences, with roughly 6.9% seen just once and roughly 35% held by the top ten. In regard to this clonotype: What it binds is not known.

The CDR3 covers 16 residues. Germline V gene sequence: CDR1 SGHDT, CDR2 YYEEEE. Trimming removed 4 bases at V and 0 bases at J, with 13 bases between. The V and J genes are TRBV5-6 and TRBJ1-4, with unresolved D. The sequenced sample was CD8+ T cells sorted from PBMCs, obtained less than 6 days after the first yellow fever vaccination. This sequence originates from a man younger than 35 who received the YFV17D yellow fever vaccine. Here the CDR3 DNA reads TGTGCCAGCAGCGTAAAATTCCGCGCAACTAATGAAAAACTGTTTTTT. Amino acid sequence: CASSVKFRATNEKLFF.